This TCR beta chain was sequenced during a study of PD-1 and CTLA-4 blockade in melanoma. This CDR3 region has 16 residues. The trim removed 0 bases at V and 9 bases at J, leaving 9 bases unmatched. The germline CDR1 and CDR2 sequences are MNHEY and SVGAGI. Profiled with immunoSEQ multiplex PCR; TCRdb holds only in-frame clones, not every one. The sample holds 20,000 to 25,000 clones; approximately 88% are singletons and the top ten take 7.8%. The clonotype was recovered from a human donor with melanoma. V and J are TRBV6-5 and TRBJ2-1, with 9 nucleotides matching TRBD2. The material sequenced was CD8+ T cells from peripheral blood, taken before anti-PD-1 treatment. As DNA, the CDR3 is TGTGCCAGCAGTTACTCGGTAGCGGGAGCTTCGAGTGAGCAGTTCTTC. Amino acid sequence: CASSYSVAGASSEQFF.